Below are 28 T cell receptor beta chains sequenced from a single sample in a study of T cells in Graves' hyperthyroidism and ophthalmopathy (dated by TCRdb to about 2019). The library was obtained by multiplex PCR. Instrument on record: Illumina HiSeq 2000. TCR beta CDR3 regions were amplified from RNA transcripts. For the first round of RT-PCR on the TCR CDR3, the HTBI primer set was used together with the Qiagen OneStep RT-PCR kit. TCRdb trimmed the raw reads at Q25, called clones with MiXCR and kept productive beta chains. Every CDR3 protein is listed once, alongside the most common genes and DNA of its rows. The sample table lists about 420,000 distinct CDR3 sequences, more than 15% of them with a count of one. About 7.7% of the sample belongs to the ten largest clones. The sample taken for sequencing was blood. The receptors originated from a woman between 18 and 30 years old with Graves' hyperthyroidism.

This clonotype was counted between two and nine times. The chain links TRBV7-9 to TRBJ2-5; D not certain. Trimming removed 0 bases from V and 0 bases from J, with 5 bases in between. The CDR3 consists of 14 residues. The germline CDR1 and CDR2 sequences are SEHNR and FQNEAQ (reference sequence). The chain's CDR3 is CASSLAGNQETQYF. The DNA of the CDR3 is TGTGCCAGCAGCTTAGCGGGGAACCAAGAGACCCAGTACTTC.

This clonotype was seen repeatedly, ten times or more. Because it lacks the conserved phenylalanine or tryptophan at the end, this CDR3 is likely a read error. The chain recombines TRBV7-8 with TRBJ2-5; 12 nucleotides match TRBD1. Trimming took 3 bases from V and 4 from J; bases not matched to a gene: 3. The CDR3 length is 15 residues. Germline loops: CDR1 SGHVS, CDR2 FQNEAQ. CDR3 nucleotide sequence: TGTGCCAGCAGCTTGGGGACAGGGGGCTCAGAGACCCAGTACCTC. Translation: CASSLGTGGSETQYL.

This clonotype has just a few counts. V gene TRBV13 combines with J gene TRBJ2-1; TRBD1 agrees at 9 bases. Trimming took 10 bases from V and 1 from J; bases not matched to a gene: 2. The CDR3 sequence is 13 residues long. Germline CDR1 and CDR2: PRHDT and FYEKMQ (reference sequence). CDR3 bases: TGTGCCAACGGGACAGGGTCCTACAATGAGCAGTTCTTC. It yields the protein CANGTGSYNEQFF.

This clonotype was observed many times. The V gene is TRBV29-1, the J gene TRBJ2-7, with TRBD1 matching 9 bases. Trimming removed 7 bases from V and 5 bases from J; junction bases left unmatched: 9. From germline, CDR1 is SQVTM and CDR2 ANQGSEA. The CDR3 is 13 residues long. The CDR3 loop reads CSAQGQGIHEQYF. Written as DNA, the CDR3 is TGCAGCGCCCAGGGACAGGGCATACACGAGCAGTACTTC.

The J gene is TRBJ1-3, the V gene TRBV6-5; D call uncertain. The CDR3 covers 15 residues. Trimming cost V 2 bases and J 0 bases, with 8 bases left between them. Germline V gives CDR1 MNHEY, CDR2 SVGAGI. CDR3 nucleotides: TGTGCCAGCAGTTACGGGCTATTCTCTGGAAACACCATATATTTT. Protein: CASSYGLFSGNTIYF.

This rearrangement joins TRBV27 to TRBJ2-5; maybe TRBD2 (5 bases). The germline V and J ends were trimmed by 6 bases and 9 bases, with 5 bases remaining between them. The CDR3 contains 9 residues. CDR1 is MNHEY, CDR2 SMNVEV, per germline (reference sequence). The CDR3 sequence: CASSGAQYF. In DNA form, the CDR3 reads TGTGCCAGCAGCGGGGCCCAGTACTTC.

V usage is TRBV5-1 and J usage is TRBJ1-3, with 8 nucleotides matching TRBD1. J was trimmed by 0 bases and V by 4 bases; bases with no gene match: 3. This CDR3 spans 15 amino acids. In germline, CDR1 is SGHRS, CDR2 YFSETQ. The CDR3, as DNA: TGCGCCAGCAGCGCTGGACAGGGCTCTGGAAACACCATATATTTT. Translating gives CASSAGQGSGNTIYF.

This clonotype came up many times. The chain joins TRBV29-1 to TRBJ1-1; D is unresolved. The CDR3 has 13 amino acids. V was pared by 1 base and J by 7 bases, with 13 bases between. Germline V gene lookup returns CDR1 SQVTM and CDR2 ANQGSEA. The CDR3 loop reads CSVEGQEDFEAFF. The CDR3 nucleotides are TGCAGCGTTGAAGGGCAAGAGGACTTTGAAGCTTTCTTT.

This clonotype was picked up many times. The V gene is TRBV18, the J gene TRBJ2-5; D is uncertain. V dropped 2 bases and J dropped 1 base, with 8 bases sitting between them. The V gene's germline CDR1 is KGHSH and CDR2 LQKENI. CDR3 length: 14 residues. The CDR3 loop reads CASSPSDGQETQYF. The CDR3 bases are TGTGCCAGCTCACCATCGGACGGCCAAGAGACCCAGTACTTC.

This clonotype was seen a few times. Being one base from a much bigger clone, this may be a read error. The rearrangement uses TRBV12-3 or TRBV12-4 and TRBJ2-3; 11 bases align to TRBD2. The V and J ends lost 11 bases and 7 bases, in that order; junction bases with no gene match: 11. The CDR3 is 14 residues long. In nucleotides, the CDR3 is TGTGCCGGCACCGAAGGGACTAGCGGCCATACGCAGTATTTT. It translates to CAGTEGTSGHTQYF.

The chain joins TRBV27 to TRBJ1-1, with 8 bases identical to TRBD1. Germline CDR1 MNHEY, CDR2 SMNVEV (reference sequence). Germline trimming cut 0 bases from V and 5 bases from J; bases unmatched to any gene: 5. This CDR3 has 15 amino acids. The CDR3 loop is CASSLSRTGKTEAFF. In DNA, the CDR3 is TGTGCCAGCAGTTTATCTCGGACAGGGAAGACTGAAGCTTTCTTT.

There are many counts of this clonotype. The CDR3 DNA sequence: TGTGCCAGCGGGGCCCTGGGACAGGGGTATGACGAGCAGTACTTC. Translated: CASGALGQGYDEQYF. This chain connects TRBV27 to TRBJ2-7; 10 nucleotides align to TRBD1. The CDR3 is made up of 15 amino acids. V dropped 8 bases and J dropped 5; count of bases not matched to a gene: 12. The germline gives CDR1 MNHEY, CDR2 SMNVEV (reference sequence).

Only a few counts were recorded for this clonotype. Just one base apart from a much larger clone, this may be a read error. The chain recombines TRBV5-1 with TRBJ2-1; tentatively, D is TRBD1 or TRBD2 (6 bases each). V lost 0 bases and J 8 bases, leaving 15 bases between the germline ends. This CDR3 contains 15 residues. The germline V gene has CDR1 SGHRS and CDR2 YFSETQ. DNA for the CDR3: TGCGCCAGCAGCTTGGGGGGGGCACTCGGCGATGAGCAGTTCTTC. This sequence encodes CASSLGGALGDEQFF.

This clonotype was counted many times. The chain carries TRBV12-3 or TRBV12-4 and TRBJ1-2, with D maybe TRBD1 (5 bases). V gave up 1 base and J gave up 2 bases, with 11 bases separating them. The CDR3 is 15 residues long. For the CDR3, the DNA is TGTGCCAGCAGTTTAGGGGAGGGGAAGAACTATGGCTACACCTTC. Translation gives CASSLGEGKNYGYTF.

The table lists this clonotype with many counts. The chain has TRBV11-2 and TRBJ1-3, with TRBD1 matching over 7 bases. CDR3 length: 17 residues. Germline CDR1 reads SGHAT; CDR2 reads FQNNGV. Trimming at V came to 4 bases and at J to 0 bases, leaving 9 bases not matched to a gene. The DNA of the CDR3 is TGTGCCAGCAGCTGGGGGACAGTTTCGAGCTCTGGAAACACCATATATTTT. It is translated as CASSWGTVSSSGNTIYF.

Worth noting for this clonotype: A much bigger clone sits one base away, suggesting this may be a read error. This chain connects TRBV6-1 to TRBJ1-3; 7 positions agree with TRBD1. Germline lookup yields CDR1 MNHNS and CDR2 SASEGT. The CDR3 covers 15 residues. CDR3 DNA sequence: TGTGTCAGCAGTGCCGGGACAGACTACGGGAACACCATATATTTT. This sequence encodes CVSSAGTDYGNTIYF.

This clonotype was found many times. The chain employs TRBV7-8 and TRBJ1-4, with D perhaps TRBD1 (6 bases). This CDR3 contains 15 residues. The germline gives CDR1 SGHVS, CDR2 FQNEAQ. Deletions cut 3 bases from V and 7 bases from J, with 15 bases between. CDR3 sequence (DNA): TGTGCCAGCAGCTTTGCCGGGGGCGGTGGTGAAAAACTGTTTTTT. It is translated as CASSFAGGGGEKLFF.

This clonotype came up many times. This chain connects TRBV27 to TRBJ2-7, with 7 bases identical to TRBD2. This CDR3 region has 16 residues. V was clipped by 6 bases and J by 3 bases; unmatched bases: 14. From germline, CDR1 is MNHEY and CDR2 SMNVEV (reference sequence). The CDR3 protein is CASSRPRVAGHYEQYF. In DNA form, the CDR3 reads TGTGCCAGCAGCCGTCCCCGGGTAGCGGGCCACTACGAGCAGTACTTC.

The rearrangement links TRBV9 to TRBJ1-6, with D tentatively TRBD1 (5 bases). V lost 3 bases, J lost 14 bases, and 12 bases lay in between. This CDR3 spans 12 amino acids. Germline CDR1 is SGDLS and CDR2 is YYNGEE. The CDR3 sequence: CASSAQGLALHF. The CDR3 nucleotides read TGTGCCAGCAGCGCCCAGGGATTAGCCCTCCACTTT.

This clonotype appeared many times. The V call is TRBV6-1, the J call TRBJ1-2; TRBD1 matches at 8 bases. After removal of 6 bases from V and 4 bases from J, the junction contained 7 bases not matched to a gene. The germline V gene has CDR1 MNHNS and CDR2 SASEGT. This CDR3 is 14 amino acids long. The CDR3 here is CASRSTGGTYGYTF. The DNA of the CDR3 is TGTGCCAGCAGGTCTACAGGGGGGACCTATGGCTACACCTTC.

This clonotype showed up just a few times. The chain employs TRBV28 and TRBJ2-7; tentatively, D is TRBD1 (5 bases). The CDR3 runs 15 residues. Germline assignment: CDR1 MDHEN and CDR2 SYDVKM. The ends were cut back, 4 bases at V and 3 bases at J, with 16 bases in the middle. For the CDR3, the DNA is TGTGCCAGCAGTTCCCCCGAAGGGGCAGTCTACGAGCAGTACTTC. Encoded protein: CASSSPEGAVYEQYF.

The table lists this clonotype with a few counts. The chain employs TRBV4-2 and TRBJ2-3; D call uncertain. The germline V gene encodes CDR1 LGHNA and CDR2 YNFKEQ. Trimming pared 5 bases from V and 8 bases from J, leaving 14 bases between. The CDR3 is 13 residues long. The CDR3 nucleotides read TGTGCCAGCAGCGCCCCGGGTACGCCTACGCAGTATTTT. Residues: CASSAPGTPTQYF.

This clonotype has ten or more counts. The chain is built from TRBV10-3 and TRBJ2-3, with 7 bases lining up with TRBD2. The CDR3 extends over 16 amino acids. In germline, CDR1 is ENHRY, CDR2 SYGVKD. Germline trimming cut 4 bases from V and 0 bases from J; bases unmatched to any gene: 7. CDR3 DNA sequence: TGTGCCATCAGTGGATTAGCGGGTTCTAGCACAGATACGCAGTATTTT. Translation gives CAISGLAGSSTDTQYF.

This clonotype was observed at least ten times. The rearrangement joins TRBV12-3 or TRBV12-4 to TRBJ2-7; TRBD2 agrees at 11 bases. The CDR3 is made up of 14 amino acids. With V trimmed by 5 bases and J by 2 bases, 2 bases remained unmatched. CDR3 in amino acids: CASSISGGAYEQYF. DNA of the CDR3: TGTGCCAGCAGTATTAGCGGGGGGGCCTACGAGCAGTACTTC.

Remarks on this clonotype: Sequence at one end of the junction differs from germline and may be a read error. The CDR3 here is CVSSLGSGRIYEQYF. The CDR3 bases are TGCGTCAGCAGCTTGGGTAGCGGGAGGATATACGAGCAGTACTTC. The chain joins TRBV5-1 to TRBJ2-7, with TRBD2 matching over 10 bases. The CDR3 loop spans 15 amino acids. Germline CDR1 and CDR2: SGHRS and YFSETQ.

This clonotype was detected a few times. This chain links TRBV25-1 with TRBJ2-7; D is uncertain. The germline gives CDR1 MGHDK, CDR2 SYGVNS. This CDR3 is built from 15 residues. The V gene lost 3 bases and the J gene lost 0 bases, with 12 bases spanning the gap. In DNA form, the CDR3 reads TGTGCCAGCAGTGACCCGACAAGTAGCTCCTACGAGCAGTACTTC. Translation gives CASSDPTSSSYEQYF.

This clonotype was found many times. J is TRBJ1-2 and V is TRBV2; the match to TRBD1 covers 12 bases. With 6 bases clipped from V and 1 base from J, the junction kept 3 bases outside the gene matches. The CDR3 covers 15 residues. From germline, CDR1 is SNHLY and CDR2 FYNNEI. The CDR3 loop is CASRGTGGNNYGYTF. CDR3 bases: TGTGCCAGCAGGGGGACAGGGGGCAATAACTATGGCTACACCTTC.

This clonotype occurred many times. The V gene is TRBV28, the J gene TRBJ1-5; maybe TRBD1 (5 bases). CDR3 length: 18 amino acids. The germline gives CDR1 MDHEN, CDR2 SYDVKM. Trimming removed 6 bases from V and 4 bases from J, with 25 bases in between. The CDR3 loop is CASRPTGPGRPLNQPQHF. The CDR3 region has the DNA TGTGCCAGCAGGCCCACAGGTCCGGGAAGACCATTGAATCAGCCCCAGCATTTT. The full variable domain, rest sourced from reference TRBV28 and TRBJ1-5, is DVKVTQSSRYLVKRTGEKVFLECVQDMDHENMFWYRQDPGLGLRLIYFSYDVKMKEKGDIPEGYSVSREKKERFSLILESASTNQTSMYLCASRPTGPGRPLNQPQHFGDGTRLSIL.